Below, 16 T cell receptor beta chains from the same sample are listed, as sequenced in a study of blood T cell repertoires in COVID-19. The protocol was immunoSEQ multiplex PCR, while the TCRdb copy is restricted to in-frame clones and leaves out a portion. The sample holds approximately 120,000 clones; 65% to 90% are singletons and the top ten take approximately 6.6%. Source material: peripheral blood. These receptors all stem from a man older than 75 with active or convalescent COVID-19.

The gene calls are TRBV2 and TRBJ2-3; TRBD2 agrees at 12 bases. V was clipped by 3 bases and J by 4 bases; unmatched bases: 2. CDR3 length: 15 residues. Germline CDR1 reads SNHLY; CDR2 reads FYNNEI. The CDR3 nucleotides read TGTGCCAGCAGTGAGACTAGCGGGAGTTCAGATACGCAGTATTTT. This encodes CASSETSGSSDTQYF.

This clone has just a few counts. The J gene is TRBJ2-1, the V gene TRBV19; D is possibly TRBD1 (6 bases). CDR3 size: 14 residues. The V gene lost 4 bases and the J gene lost 6 bases, with 13 bases spanning the gap. Germline CDR1 reads LNHDA; CDR2 reads SQIVND (reference sequence). The CDR3 is CASSRQDAPNEQFF. The CDR3 DNA follows: TGTGCCAGTAGTAGACAGGATGCACCCAATGAGCAGTTCTTC.

The chain carries TRBV6-1 and TRBJ1-6; TRBD1 might be the D (5 bases). The CDR3 is 16 residues long. From germline, CDR1 is MNHNS and CDR2 SASEGT. Trimming shortened V by 3 bases and J by 7 bases, and 16 bases separated the two germline ends. The CDR3 region is CASSDPGWGTNSPLHF. CDR3 DNA: TGTGCCAGCAGTGATCCCGGGTGGGGCACAAATTCACCCCTCCACTTT.

About this clone itself: Other DNA sequences in this sample translate to the same CDR3. This chain joins TRBV19 and TRBJ1-5; unclear D gene. The CDR3 runs 12 residues. The germline CDR1 and CDR2 sequences are LNHDA and SQIVND (reference sequence). Trimming removed 6 bases at V and 0 bases at J, with 3 bases between. The CDR3 spells CASSGSNQPQHF. CDR3 nucleotides: TGTGCCAGTAGCGGTAGCAATCAGCCCCAGCATTTT.

The chain recombines TRBV28 with TRBJ1-1, with D hard to call. From germline, CDR1 is MDHEN and CDR2 SYDVKM. The CDR3 length is 12 residues. Trimming took 8 bases from V and 1 from J, leaving 8 bases between them. Here the CDR3 DNA reads TGTGCCAGCTACAGATCGAACACTGAAGCTTTCTTT. Amino acids: CASYRSNTEAFF.

The chain recombines TRBV30 with TRBJ1-2, with D unresolved. Germline V lookup: CDR1 GTSNPN, CDR2 SVGIG (reference sequence). Trimming took 1 base from V and 6 from J, leaving 15 bases between them. The CDR3 consists of 14 residues. Written as DNA, the CDR3 is TGTGCCTGGAGTGCCCTCAGGAGGCCGCATGGCTACACCTTC. As protein: CAWSALRRPHGYTF.

This chain joins TRBV2 and TRBJ2-7; no clear D gene. The V end lost 6 bases, the J end lost 3 bases, and 9 bases lay between the germline ends. There are 12 residues in the CDR3. The germline gives CDR1 SNHLY, CDR2 FYNNEI. The DNA for the CDR3 is TGTGCCAGCAGGATTCAGGACTACGAGCAGTACTTC. This encodes CASRIQDYEQYF.

The chain employs TRBV5-6 and TRBJ2-7; D might be TRBD1 (5 bases). The CDR3 is 14 amino acids. Germline V gene lookup returns CDR1 SGHDT and CDR2 YYEEEE. The V end was cut by 2 bases, the J end by 7 bases, with 16 bases between. The CDR3 is CASSLPARVSEQYF. Written as DNA, the CDR3 is TGTGCCAGCAGCTTACCGGCCAGGGTGAGTGAGCAGTACTTC.

V is TRBV5-4 and J is TRBJ2-1; a weak D match, TRBD2 (6 bases). The CDR3 runs to 14 residues. CDR1 and CDR2 from the germline V gene are SGHNT and YYREEE (reference sequence). Trimming took 2 bases from V and 1 from J, leaving 7 bases between them. This chain's CDR3 is CASSFGGSYNEQFF. CDR3 in DNA: TGTGCCAGCAGCTTTGGGGGGTCCTACAATGAGCAGTTCTTC.

The chain carries TRBV6-6 and TRBJ2-1; a possible D gene is TRBD2 (7 bases). Germline V gene sequence: CDR1 MNHNY, CDR2 SVGAGI (reference sequence). The length of the CDR3 is 15 residues. V was shortened by 0 bases and J by 8 bases, with 14 bases between the two germline ends. CDR3 protein: CASSYSGGLLDEQFF. The CDR3 DNA reads as TGTGCCAGCAGTTACTCGGGGGGGCTATTGGATGAGCAGTTCTTC.

In nucleotides, the CDR3 is TGCAGCGTTGGGACCCGGGACAGGGTATGGGCAGATACGCAGTATTTT. Protein sequence: CSVGTRDRVWADTQYF. The chain couples TRBV29-1 to TRBJ2-3, with 9 nucleotides matching TRBD1. V lost 4 bases and J lost 4; bases outside the gene matches: 12. Germline-derived CDR1 and CDR2 are SQVTM and ANQGSEA. This CDR3 has 16 amino acids.

The V call is TRBV18, the J call TRBJ1-1, with D uncertain. The CDR3 totals 12 residues. Germline V lookup: CDR1 KGHSH, CDR2 LQKENI. V lost 6 bases, J lost 7 bases, and 12 bases lay in between. The CDR3 sequence is CASSSVGSEAFF. The CDR3 bases are TGTGCCAGCTCGTCCGTAGGGAGTGAAGCTTTCTTT.

The chain is built from TRBV28 and TRBJ1-2, with a tentative D call TRBD1 (5 bases). Trimming took 4 bases from V and 1 from J, leaving 16 bases between them. Per the germline V gene, CDR1 is MDHEN and CDR2 is SYDVKM. The CDR3 contains 16 residues. CDR3 bases: TGTGCCAGCAGTTACGGGGGATTAAGAAGTAACTATGGCTACACCTTC. It translates to CASSYGGLRSNYGYTF.

This clone was observed a single time. This chain joins TRBV5-1 and TRBJ1-3; D possibly corresponds to TRBD1 (5 bases). CDR3 length equals 16 residues. Germline-derived CDR1 and CDR2 are SGHRS and YFSETQ. Between the trimmed V and J ends, which lost 4 bases and 2 bases, there was a span of 16 bases. The CDR3 protein is CASSPGSTGTGNTIYF. The CDR3 DNA follows: TGCGCCAGCAGCCCCGGGTCTACAGGAACTGGAAACACCATATATTTT.

The V call is TRBV10-3, the J call TRBJ1-5; 10 bases are shared with TRBD1. The CDR3 is made up of 17 amino acids. After removal of 3 bases from V and 6 bases from J, the junction contained 11 bases not matched to a gene. The germline V gene encodes CDR1 ENHRY and CDR2 SYGVKD. The chain's CDR3 is CAISDQGQGRGSQPQHF. The CDR3 DNA follows: TGTGCCATCAGTGATCAGGGACAGGGGCGGGGTAGTCAGCCCCAGCATTTT.

This clone turned up a few times. The chain couples TRBV10-3 to TRBJ1-2; 10 bases match TRBD1. The trim removed 9 bases at V and 2 bases at J, leaving 3 bases unmatched. This CDR3 comprises 13 residues. Looked up from germline, CDR1 is ENHRY and CDR2 is SYGVKD. CDR3 loop: CAIGDRGNYGYTF. The DNA of the CDR3 is TGTGCCATTGGGGACAGGGGAAACTATGGCTACACCTTC.